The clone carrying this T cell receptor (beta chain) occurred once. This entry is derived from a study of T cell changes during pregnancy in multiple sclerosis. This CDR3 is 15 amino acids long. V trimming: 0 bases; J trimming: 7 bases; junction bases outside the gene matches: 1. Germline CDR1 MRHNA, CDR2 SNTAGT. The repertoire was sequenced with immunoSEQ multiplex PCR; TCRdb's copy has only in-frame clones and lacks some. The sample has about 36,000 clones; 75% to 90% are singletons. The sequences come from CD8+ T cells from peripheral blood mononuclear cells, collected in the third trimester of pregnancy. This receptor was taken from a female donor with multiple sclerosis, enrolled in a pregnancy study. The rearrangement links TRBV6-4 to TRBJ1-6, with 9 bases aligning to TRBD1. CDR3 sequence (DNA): TGTGCCAGCAGTGACTCGACAGGGGGAAATTCACCCCTCCACTTT. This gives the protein CASSDSTGGNSPLHF.